The 7 T cell receptor beta chains in this list originate from one sample, sequenced in a study of shared clonotypes between healthy human individuals. TCRdb keeps only in-frame clones here, not all; method: immunoSEQ multiplex PCR. The repertoire consists of about 2 million clones, with about 95% occurring once and the leading ten covering about 1.1%. CD8 cells classed as naive were CD45RO-negative and positively selected for CCR7, excluding terminally differentiated effector memory CD45RA+ cells. The sample consisted of naive CD8+ T cells sorted from blood. The source is a man aged 18 to 30 in good health.

This clone has just a few counts. Other DNA sequences in this sample translate to the same CDR3. V is TRBV10-1 and J is TRBJ2-1; tentatively, D is TRBD2 (6 bases). Germline assignment: CDR1 WNHNN and CDR2 SYGVQD (reference sequence). Trimming took off 3 bases at V and 10 bases at J, with 7 bases between the two ends. CDR3 length equals 11 residues. For the CDR3, the DNA is TGCGCCAGCAGTGAAGGAGGGGAGCAGTTCTTC. It codes for CASSEGGEQFF.

CDR3 coding DNA: TGCGCCAGCAGCTTGGAGGGACAGGGGGCGTTTAGCGCAGATACGCAGTATTTT. Residues: CASSLEGQGAFSADTQYF. The genes are TRBV5-1 and TRBJ2-3, with 12 bases fitting TRBD1. This CDR3 has 18 residues. Germline V CDR1 and CDR2: SGHRS, YFSETQ. After removal of 0 bases from V and 4 bases from J, the junction contained 9 bases not matched to a gene.

A note on this clone: One end of the junction varies from germline; a read error may be responsible. The chain couples TRBV19 to TRBJ1-1; possibly TRBD1 for D (5 bases). Germline lookup yields CDR1 LNHDA and CDR2 SQIVND (reference sequence). The CDR3 is 13 amino acids. The CDR3 nucleotides are TGTGCCAGTAGTATACCCTCGGGGGGACGCCCGCAATTT. It is translated as CASSIPSGGRPQF. The full variable domain, rest sourced from reference TRBV19 and TRBJ1-1, is DGGITQSPKYLFRKEGQNVTLSCEQNLNHDAMYWYRQDPGQGLRLIYYSQIVNDFQKGDIAEGYSVSREKKESFPLTVTSAQKNPTAFYLCASSIPSGGRPQFGQGTRLTVV.

This sequence joins TRBV5-5 and TRBJ2-7; D call uncertain. Trimming pared 4 bases from V and 0 bases from J, leaving 8 bases between. The CDR3 totals 13 residues. CDR1 is SGHKS and CDR2 is YYEKEE in the germline V gene (reference sequence). CDR3 nucleotide sequence: TGTGCCAGCAGCAACGGGCCCTCCTACGAGCAGTACTTC. Residues: CASSNGPSYEQYF. The full variable domain, with the rest looked up from reference TRBV5-5 and TRBJ2-7, is DAGVTQSPTHLIKTRGQQVTLRCSPISGHKSVSWYQQVLGQGPQFIFQYYEKEERGRGNFPDRFSARQFPNYSSELNVNALLLGDSALYLCASSNGPSYEQYFGPGTRLTVT.

This clone was seen once. The chain joins TRBV19 to TRBJ2-7; D is perhaps TRBD1 (8 bases). The germline CDR1 and CDR2 sequences are LNHDA and SQIVND (reference sequence). Trimming left V 3 bases short and J 0 bases short, with 21 bases between. There are 18 residues in the CDR3. CDR3 sequence (DNA): TGTGCCAGTAGTATCCTCAAAGCGGGGACAGGCGTCTCCTACGAGCAGTACTTC. Translating gives CASSILKAGTGVSYEQYF.

The rearrangement uses TRBV28 and TRBJ1-2, with a weak D call TRBD1 (6 bases). Germline CDR1 and CDR2: MDHEN and SYDVKM. The CDR3 consists of 11 residues. The CDR3 protein is CGYRDLSGYTF. DNA of the CDR3: TGTGGATACAGGGATCTCAGTGGCTACACCTTC.

The chain carries TRBV9 and TRBJ2-5, with 14 bases lining up with TRBD2. Losses at the gene ends were 3 bases for V and 5 bases for J; bases not matched to a gene: 9. This CDR3 comprises 17 residues. The germline CDR1 and CDR2 sequences are SGDLS and YYNGEE. For the CDR3, the DNA is TGTGCCAGCAGCGGTGGACTAGCGGGAGGAATGTGGGAGACCCAGTACTTC. Translating it yields CASSGGLAGGMWETQYF.